This entry lists 18 T cell receptor beta chains sequenced from one sample in a study of regulatory dendritic cells for organ transplantation. No antigen has been identified for these receptors. Sequencing used immunoSEQ multiplex PCR; TCRdb keeps in-frame clones, though not all of them. The table has some 10,000 clones, 75% to 90% seen once. Sorted subsets were CFSE-labeled and cultured roughly 5 days with allogeneic dendritic cells. The sample taken for sequencing was memory CD4+ T cells from blood cultured with dendritic cells. Subset denoted: CD45RO+ memory T cells. The source is a human donor in good health.

The chain combines TRBV18 with TRBJ2-7; tentative D call: TRBD1 (5 bases). There are 14 residues in the CDR3. Germline lookup yields CDR1 KGHSH and CDR2 LQKENI. The V end lost 3 bases, the J end lost 5 bases, and 14 bases lay between the germline ends. The CDR3 coding sequence is TGTGCCAGCTCACCCAGGACACCAAGCGACGAGCAGTACTTC. It yields the protein CASSPRTPSDEQYF.

The chain recombines TRBV5-4 with TRBJ1-3; TRBD1 matches 8 bases. V lost 5 bases to trimming and J lost 2 bases; unmatched junction nucleotides: 3. The CDR3 is 14 amino acids. CDR1 SGHNT and CDR2 YYREEE come from the germline V gene (reference sequence). CDR3 amino acids: CASSTGGTGNTIYF. CDR3 in DNA: TGTGCCAGCAGTACAGGGGGTACTGGAAACACCATATATTTT.

The V and J genes are TRBV15 and TRBJ2-1; TRBD2 is a possible D gene (6 bases). Germline V lookup: CDR1 LNHNV, CDR2 YYDKDF (reference sequence). CDR3 size: 19 residues. Trimming pared 0 bases from V and 8 bases from J, leaving 26 bases between. The CDR3 nucleotides read TGTGCCACCAGCAGAGACAAGTTATCAATAGCGGCCCCTATGCATGAGCAGTTCTTC. The encoded protein is CATSRDKLSIAAPMHEQFF.

The V call is TRBV14, the J call TRBJ2-5, with D perhaps being TRBD1 or TRBD2 (5 bases each). CDR1 and CDR2 from the germline V gene are SGHDN and FVKESK. The CDR3 length is 14 residues. Trimming shortened V by 0 bases and J by 7 bases, and 12 bases separated the two germline ends. Written as DNA, the CDR3 is TGTGCCAGCAGCCAAGAGAAGGGGACGGGGACCCAGTACTTC. Translation: CASSQEKGTGTQYF. The variable domain in full, completed from reference TRBV14 and TRBJ2-5, reads EAGVTQFPSHSVIEKGQTVTLRCDPISGHDNLYWYRRVMGKEIKFLLHFVKESKQDESGMPNNRFLAERTGGTYSTLKVQPAELEDSGVYFCASSQEKGTGTQYFGPGTRLLVL.

The chain combines TRBV7-8 with TRBJ2-7; 7 positions match TRBD1. Per germline, CDR1 SGHVS and CDR2 FQNEAQ. This CDR3 is built from 15 residues. With 5 bases clipped from V and 0 bases from J, the junction kept 7 bases outside the gene matches. DNA for the CDR3: TGTGCCAGCAGCCAAGGCCGGGACAGCTCCTACGAGCAGTACTTC. Encoded protein: CASSQGRDSSYEQYF.

The genes are TRBV2 and TRBJ1-1, with no clear D. Germline lookup yields CDR1 SNHLY and CDR2 FYNNEI. The ends were cut back, 4 bases at V and 4 bases at J, with 4 bases in the middle. This CDR3 region has 11 residues. The CDR3 sequence: CASSVVTEAFF. The CDR3 nucleotides are TGTGCCAGCAGTGTAGTCACTGAAGCTTTCTTT. The variable domain in full, with the rest retrieved from reference TRBV2 and TRBJ1-1, is EPEVTQTPSHQVTQMGQEVILRCVPISNHLYFYWYRQILGQKVEFLVSFYNNEISEKSEIFDDQFSVERPDGSNFTLKIRSTKLEDSAMYFCASSVVTEAFFGQGTRLTVV.

This clone is a singleton in its sample. V usage is TRBV6-4 and J usage is TRBJ2-2; 12 positions match TRBD1. CDR1 and CDR2 (germline): MRHNA, SNTAGT. The ends lost 3 bases at V and 4 bases at J; junction bases unmatched: 3. The CDR3 covers 16 residues. The CDR3, as DNA: TGTGCCAGCAGTGATTCGGGACAGGGGGCCACCGGGGAGCTGTTTTTT. As protein: CASSDSGQGATGELFF.

The V call is TRBV20-1, the J call TRBJ2-3, with D maybe TRBD2 (5 bases). Germline CDR1 and CDR2: DFQATT and SNEGSKA (reference sequence). V dropped 7 bases and J dropped 6 bases, with 11 bases sitting between them. The CDR3 consists of 11 residues. The CDR3 DNA sequence: TGCAGTGTAGCTCCGGGGGATACGCAGTATTTT. Amino acids: CSVAPGDTQYF.

This chain joins TRBV5-6 and TRBJ2-1; tentatively, D is TRBD1 (5 bases). Germline CDR1 and CDR2: SGHDT and YYEEEE. V was clipped by 1 base and J by 0 bases, with 14 bases between them. This CDR3 is 17 amino acids long. CDR3 residues: CASSLLVQGSSYNEQFF. CDR3 nucleotides: TGTGCCAGCAGCTTGCTGGTCCAGGGAAGCTCCTACAATGAGCAGTTCTTC.

This chain connects TRBV28 to TRBJ2-6; 8 bases agree with TRBD1. This CDR3 comprises 18 residues. V lost 2 bases and J lost 0; bases outside the gene matches: 6. Germline CDR1 is MDHEN and CDR2 is SYDVKM. For the CDR3, the DNA is TGTGCCAGCAGTTTACCAGGGGGCCCGACCTCTGGGGCCAACGTCCTGACTTTC. Translation: CASSLPGGPTSGANVLTF. The full variable domain, completed using reference TRBV28 and TRBJ2-6, is DVKVTQSSRYLVKRTGEKVFLECVQDMDHENMFWYRQDPGLGLRLIYFSYDVKMKEKGDIPEGYSVSREKKERFSLILESASTNQTSMYLCASSLPGGPTSGANVLTFGAGSRLTVL.

V is TRBV25-1 and J is TRBJ2-7, with D possibly being TRBD1 (7 bases). Per the germline V gene, CDR1 is MGHDK and CDR2 is SYGVNS. The V end was cut by 2 bases, the J end by 7 bases, with 12 bases between. The CDR3 consists of 13 residues. The CDR3 bases are TGTGCCAGCAGTGAAAACAGGGGAGGTGAGCAGTACTTC. This encodes CASSENRGGEQYF.

V gene TRBV7-7 combines with J gene TRBJ2-2, with D possibly matching TRBD1 (9 bases). CDR3 size: 14 residues. Germline lookup yields CDR1 SSHAT and CDR2 FNYEAQ (reference sequence). CDR3 nucleotides: TGTGCTAGCGGGGAGGACAGGGGAGCCGGGGAGCTGTTTTTT. This sequence encodes CASGEDRGAGELFF. Full variable domain (missing parts from reference TRBV7-7 and TRBJ2-2): GAGVSQSPRYKVTKRGQDVTLRCDPISSHATLYWYQQALGQGPEFLTYFNYEAQPDKSGLPSDRFSAERPEGSISTLTIQRTEQRDSAMYRCASGEDRGAGELFFGEGSRLTVL.

V gene TRBV11-3 combines with J gene TRBJ2-1, with a possible D match to TRBD1 (5 bases). Germline values: CDR1 SGHNT, CDR2 YENEEA. V was shortened by 1 base and J by 6 bases, with 10 bases between the two germline ends. CDR3 size: 14 residues. CDR3 residues: CASSLGAGPNEQFF. The CDR3 region has the DNA TGTGCCAGCAGCTTAGGGGCAGGGCCCAATGAGCAGTTCTTC.

V gene TRBV19 combines with J gene TRBJ2-5; D call uncertain. Trimming shortened V by 3 bases and J by 4 bases, and 9 bases separated the two germline ends. This CDR3 region has 13 residues. Germline V gene sequence: CDR1 LNHDA, CDR2 SQIVND (reference sequence). In nucleotides, the CDR3 is TGTGCCAGTAGTATCTTAGTGCGAGAGACCCAGTACTTC. As protein: CASSILVRETQYF.

V gene TRBV5-1 combines with J gene TRBJ2-2, with TRBD1 matching over 7 bases. Looked up from germline, CDR1 is SGHRS and CDR2 is YFSETQ. J gave up 4 bases and V 3 bases, and 3 bases lay outside the gene matches. The CDR3 runs to 14 residues. The CDR3 coding sequence is TGCGCCAGCAGCTGGGGACAGAGCACCGGGGAGCTGTTTTTT. Translation: CASSWGQSTGELFF.

The chain employs TRBV6-6 and TRBJ1-3, with D hard to call. Germline loops: CDR1 MNHNY, CDR2 SVGAGI (reference sequence). The CDR3 is 15 amino acids. V lost 2 bases, J lost 4 bases, and 12 bases lay in between. The CDR3 region has the DNA TGTGCCAGCAGTTACAAAGGGCCGGCCGGAAACACCATATATTTT. Translated: CASSYKGPAGNTIYF.

This clone was recorded only once. This chain uses TRBV28 with TRBJ2-2, with D perhaps being TRBD1 or TRBD2 (7 bases each). The germline V and J ends were trimmed by 4 bases and 4 bases, with 22 bases remaining between them. The length of the CDR3 is 18 residues. In germline, CDR1 is MDHEN, CDR2 SYDVKM. CDR3 sequence: CASSSGGAGTYLTGELFF. CDR3 DNA sequence: TGTGCCAGCAGTTCAGGGGGGGCCGGGACTTATCTCACCGGGGAGCTGTTTTTT.

The V call is TRBV15, the J call TRBJ1-2; 7 bases match TRBD1. V shed 0 bases, J shed 5 bases, and the junction held 6 bases outside the gene matches. The CDR3 totals 15 residues. Germline-derived CDR1 and CDR2 are LNHNV and YYDKDF (reference sequence). CDR3: CATSRDMGTEYGYTF. The CDR3, as DNA: TGTGCCACCAGCAGAGATATGGGGACAGAGTATGGCTACACCTTC.